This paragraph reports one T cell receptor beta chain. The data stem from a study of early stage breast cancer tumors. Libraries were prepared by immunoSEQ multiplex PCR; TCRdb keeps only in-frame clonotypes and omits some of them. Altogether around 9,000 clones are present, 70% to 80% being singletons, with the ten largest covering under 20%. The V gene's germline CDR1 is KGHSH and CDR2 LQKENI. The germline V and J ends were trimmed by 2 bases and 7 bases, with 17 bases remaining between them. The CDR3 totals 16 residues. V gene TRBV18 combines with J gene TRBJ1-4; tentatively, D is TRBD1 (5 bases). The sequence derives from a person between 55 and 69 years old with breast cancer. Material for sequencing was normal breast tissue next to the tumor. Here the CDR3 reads CASSPERAGRGEKLFF. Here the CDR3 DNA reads TGTGCCAGCTCACCAGAAAGAGCGGGGAGGGGTGAAAAACTGTTTTTT. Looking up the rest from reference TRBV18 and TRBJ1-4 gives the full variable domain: NAGVMQNPRHLVRRRGQEARLRCSPMKGHSHVYWYRQLPEEGLKFMVYLQKENIIDESGMPKERFSAEFPKEGPSILRIQQVVRGDSAAYFCASSPERAGRGEKLFFGSGTQLSVL.